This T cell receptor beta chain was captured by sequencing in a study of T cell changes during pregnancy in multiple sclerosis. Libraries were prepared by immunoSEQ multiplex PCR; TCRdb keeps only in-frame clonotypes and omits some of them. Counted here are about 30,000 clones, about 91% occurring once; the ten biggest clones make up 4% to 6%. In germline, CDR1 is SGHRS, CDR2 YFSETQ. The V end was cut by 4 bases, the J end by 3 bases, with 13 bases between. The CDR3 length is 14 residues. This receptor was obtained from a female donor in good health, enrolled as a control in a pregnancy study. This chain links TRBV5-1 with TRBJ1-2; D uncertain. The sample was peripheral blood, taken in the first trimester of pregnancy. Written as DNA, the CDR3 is TGCGCCAGCAGCGCCTCCACTACGGACTATGGCTACACCTTC. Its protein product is CASSASTTDYGYTF.